Shown below are 9 T cell receptor beta chains from a single sample sequenced in a study of blood T cell repertoires in COVID-19. Profiled with immunoSEQ multiplex PCR; TCRdb holds only in-frame clones, not every one. Of about 320,000 clones in the sample, roughly nine tenths were seen once. Source material: PBMCs or T cells enriched from blood (not recorded which). The receptors derive from a man between 60 and 75 years old who had recovered from COVID-19.

The V gene is TRBV25-1, the J gene TRBJ2-2; D is perhaps TRBD2 (5 bases). Germline CDR1 is MGHDK and CDR2 is SYGVNS. Trimming shortened V by 2 bases and J by 2 bases, and 6 bases separated the two germline ends. The CDR3 sequence is 14 residues long. In DNA, the CDR3 is TGTGCCAGCAGTGAAGCGGGTAACACCGGGGAGCTGTTTTTT. This gives the protein CASSEAGNTGELFF.

A single count supports this clone. The chain couples TRBV6-1 to TRBJ1-5, with D perhaps matching TRBD1 (6 bases). This CDR3 has 19 amino acids. Trimming left V 0 bases short and J 0 bases short, with 18 bases between. Germline-derived CDR1 and CDR2 are MNHNS and SASEGT. The CDR3 DNA sequence: TGTGCCAGCAGTGAAGCTGGGGGACACAGCCTATATAGCAATCAGCCCCAGCATTTT. The encoded protein is CASSEAGGHSLYSNQPQHF.

This chain links TRBV5-1 with TRBJ2-3; 8 bases agree with TRBD2. The V gene end was trimmed by 4 bases and the J gene end by 0 bases; junction bases not matched to a gene: 4. This CDR3 is built from 15 residues. Germline V gene sequence: CDR1 SGHRS, CDR2 YFSETQ. The CDR3 DNA sequence: TGCGCCAGCAGCCCCCCGGGAGGGAGCACAGATACGCAGTATTTT. This encodes CASSPPGGSTDTQYF.

The chain employs TRBV28 and TRBJ2-6, with TRBD1 as a possible D gene (6 bases). V gave up 8 bases and J gave up 0 bases, with 11 bases separating them. Germline values: CDR1 MDHEN, CDR2 SYDVKM. The CDR3 runs to 15 residues. CDR3: CASLTGSSGANVLTF. The CDR3 DNA follows: TGTGCCAGCTTGACAGGTAGCTCTGGGGCCAACGTCCTGACTTTC.

The rearrangement joins TRBV6-5 to TRBJ2-3; D is possibly TRBD2 (6 bases). Germline CDR1 is MNHEY and CDR2 is SVGAGI. The CDR3 has 13 amino acids. The V gene lost 6 bases and the J gene lost 3 bases, with 10 bases spanning the gap. The CDR3 DNA reads TGTGCCAGCAGGATTGGAGGGACAGATACGCAGTATTTT. It codes for CASRIGGTDTQYF.

V usage is TRBV24-1 and J usage is TRBJ2-7; 15 positions match TRBD2. CDR1 and CDR2 from the germline V gene are KGHDR and SFDVKD. CDR3 length equals 16 residues. J gave up 2 bases and V 8 bases, and 6 bases lay outside the gene matches. In nucleotides, the CDR3 is TGTGCCACCATGGGACTAGCGGGAGGCTTTACCTACGAGCAGTACTTC. Translated: CATMGLAGGFTYEQYF.

The V and J genes are TRBV19 and TRBJ2-1, with D unresolved. This CDR3 comprises 13 residues. From germline, CDR1 is LNHDA and CDR2 SQIVND (reference sequence). V lost 5 bases and J 5 bases, leaving 10 bases between the germline ends. CDR3 coding DNA: TGTGCCAGTAGTGACCGCGGTAACAATGAGCAGTTCTTC. Encoded protein: CASSDRGNNEQFF.

The chain links TRBV5-5 to TRBJ1-1; D not resolved. Germline V gives CDR1 SGHKS, CDR2 YYEKEE (reference sequence). V lost 6 bases and J 6 bases, leaving 18 bases between the germline ends. There are 14 residues in the CDR3. CDR3 residues: CASNGRGSSAEAFF. Written as DNA, the CDR3 is TGTGCCAGCAACGGAAGAGGTTCTTCAGCTGAAGCTTTCTTT.

This clone was detected once. J is TRBJ2-7 and V is TRBV6-5; 8 nucleotides match TRBD1. The germline V gene encodes CDR1 MNHEY and CDR2 SVGAGI. This CDR3 is 14 amino acids long. The trim removed 2 bases at V and 3 bases at J, leaving 3 bases unmatched. The CDR3 loop reads CASSYLGTGYEQYF. The CDR3 region has the DNA TGTGCCAGCAGTTACCTTGGGACAGGCTACGAGCAGTACTTC.